Below are 9 T cell receptor beta chains sequenced from a single sample in a study of blood T cell repertoires in COVID-19. Repertoires were generated with immunoSEQ multiplex PCR, while TCRdb's copy carries only in-frame clones and drops some. The repertoire consists of about 350,000 clones, with 88% occurring once and the leading ten covering 5.5% to 7.5%. The specimen was peripheral blood. The receptors here all came from a woman aged 70-85 years with COVID-19, enrolled during active disease.

About this clone: The identical CDR3 is also encoded by other nucleotide sequences in the sample. V is TRBV28 and J is TRBJ1-2, with D unclear. CDR3 length: 13 residues. The germline gives CDR1 MDHEN, CDR2 SYDVKM. The V and J ends lost 2 bases and 2 bases respectively, with 6 bases between them. The CDR3: CASSLTANYGYTF. Here the CDR3 DNA reads TGTGCCAGCAGTTTAACAGCCAACTATGGCTACACCTTC.

The chain recombines TRBV28 with TRBJ1-5; D not certain. The CDR3 has 14 residues. Trimming cost V 1 base and J 7 bases, with 11 bases left between them. Germline loops: CDR1 MDHEN, CDR2 SYDVKM. The CDR3 bases are TGTGCCAGCAGTTTATTGGGTAGAGGGCAGCCCCAGCATTTT. Translation gives CASSLLGRGQPQHF.

J is TRBJ1-5 and V is TRBV7-2; D perhaps matches TRBD1 (5 bases). CDR1 is SGHTA and CDR2 is FQGNSA in the germline V gene. The germline V and J ends were trimmed by 6 bases and 7 bases, with 19 bases remaining between them. This CDR3 is 15 amino acids long. The CDR3 coding sequence is TGTGCCAGCAGTCCGATGGCAGGGATAGGACAGCCCCAGCATTTT. Translated: CASSPMAGIGQPQHF.

This chain joins TRBV7-3 and TRBJ2-1; TRBD2 aligns across 10 bases. Germline V gives CDR1 SGHTA, CDR2 FQGTGA. The CDR3 totals 15 residues. The junction had 7 bases not matched to a gene; V was cut back by 3 bases and J by 8 bases. The CDR3 nucleotides read TGTGCCAGCAGCTTGCAGCGGGGGGGCTGGGATGAGCAGTTCTTC. It yields the protein CASSLQRGGWDEQFF. Full variable domain (rest looked up from reference TRBV7-3 and TRBJ2-1): GAGVSQTPSNKVTEKGKYVELRCDPISGHTALYWYRQSLGQGPEFLIYFQGTGAADDSGLPNDRFFAVRPEGSVSTLKIQRTERGDSAVYLCASSLQRGGWDEQFFGPGTRLTVL.

The chain combines TRBV5-1 with TRBJ1-2, with 9 bases aligning to TRBD1. Germline V CDR1 and CDR2: SGHRS, YFSETQ. The junction had 12 bases not matched to a gene; V was cut back by 4 bases and J by 8 bases. The CDR3 loop spans 15 amino acids. Written as DNA, the CDR3 is TGCGCCAGCAGCCCGGACCCGGGACAGGGTTTCGGCTACACCTTC. Residues: CASSPDPGQGFGYTF.

This clone appeared a few times. V gene TRBV12-3 or TRBV12-4 combines with J gene TRBJ1-6; D is undetermined. The V gene lost 3 bases and the J gene lost 8 bases, with 8 bases spanning the gap. This CDR3 spans 13 amino acids. CDR3 sequence reads: CASSFLEYSPLHF. The CDR3 nucleotides are TGTGCCAGCAGTTTCCTCGAGTATTCACCCCTCCACTTT.

This chain connects TRBV10-2 to TRBJ2-1; TRBD2 matches at 12 bases. The CDR3 has 14 amino acids. Germline CDR1 reads WSHSY; CDR2 reads SAAADI. With 5 bases clipped from V and 8 bases from J, the junction kept 4 bases outside the gene matches. The CDR3 coding sequence is TGCGCCAGCAGTTCTAGCGGGGGGGTCTATGAGCAGTTCTTC. It codes for CASSSSGGVYEQFF.

The chain uses TRBV2 and TRBJ1-2; the D is unclear. This CDR3 has 12 amino acids. Per the germline V gene, CDR1 is SNHLY and CDR2 is FYNNEI. V was clipped by 6 bases and J by 0 bases, with 5 bases between them. The CDR3 loop is CASSPANYGYTF. The CDR3 coding sequence is TGTGCCAGCAGCCCAGCTAACTATGGCTACACCTTC.

On this clone: Within the sample, other DNA sequences also encode this same CDR3. The J gene is TRBJ2-7, the V gene TRBV5-6; 8 nucleotides match TRBD1. Germline V gene lookup returns CDR1 SGHDT and CDR2 YYEEEE. After removal of 1 base from V and 7 bases from J, the junction contained 1 base not matched to a gene. The CDR3 is made up of 12 amino acids. The CDR3 protein is CASSLTGGEQYF. DNA for the CDR3: TGTGCCAGCAGCTTGACAGGGGGAGAGCAGTACTTC.